The 26 T cell receptor beta chains presented below share a single source sample, sequenced in a study of blood T cell repertoires in COVID-19. Clones were read by immunoSEQ multiplex PCR, and TCRdb kept only the in-frame ones, dropping some. The table includes some 220,000 clones, around nine tenths detected once. Input material: peripheral blood. These receptors all come from a woman between 18 and 29 years old who had recovered from COVID-19.

The rearrangement uses TRBV10-3 and TRBJ2-7; possibly TRBD1 for D (6 bases). This CDR3 comprises 16 residues. CDR1 and CDR2 from the germline V gene are ENHRY and SYGVKD. V was cut by 3 bases and J by 4 bases, with 19 bases left in between. The CDR3 DNA follows: TGTGCCATCAGTGACCCCAACGAGCAGGGGCGGTACGAGCAGTACTTC. Its translation is CAISDPNEQGRYEQYF.

The chain employs TRBV25-1 and TRBJ2-7, with 9 bases aligning to TRBD1. J gave up 9 bases and V 3 bases, and 6 bases lay outside the gene matches. The CDR3 totals 13 residues. Germline CDR1 is MGHDK and CDR2 is SYGVNS. The CDR3, as DNA: TGTGCCAGCAGTGAGGGACAGGGAATGGGGCAGTACTTC. Protein sequence: CASSEGQGMGQYF.

This clone has just a few counts. V gene TRBV12-3 or TRBV12-4 combines with J gene TRBJ1-1; 7 bases are a match to TRBD1. The CDR3 sequence is 13 residues long. With V trimmed by 8 bases and J by 3 bases, 6 bases remained unmatched. The CDR3: CASSFTGDTEAFF. CDR3 in DNA: TGTGCCAGCTCTTTCACAGGGGACACTGAAGCTTTCTTT.

This clone was seen just once. The chain has TRBV6-5 and TRBJ1-2, with 8 positions matching TRBD1. In germline, CDR1 is MNHEY, CDR2 SVGAGI. The trim removed 4 bases at V and 8 bases at J, leaving 9 bases unmatched. This CDR3 comprises 14 residues. CDR3 protein: CASSFNQGARGYTF. The CDR3 nucleotides are TGTGCCAGCAGTTTCAATCAGGGGGCGCGCGGCTACACCTTC.

The chain has TRBV25-1 and TRBJ1-2; D uncertain. The V end lost 4 bases, the J end lost 6 bases, and 12 bases lay between the germline ends. CDR3 size: 13 residues. Germline lookup yields CDR1 MGHDK and CDR2 SYGVNS. CDR3 DNA: TGTGCCAGCAGTGCGGCACAGTTCAATGGCTACACCTTC. As protein: CASSAAQFNGYTF.

The J gene is TRBJ1-2, the V gene TRBV19; 8 bases are a match to TRBD1. The ends lost 6 bases at V and 5 bases at J; junction bases unmatched: 17. CDR1 and CDR2 (germline): LNHDA, SQIVND (reference sequence). The CDR3 runs 17 residues. The DNA for the CDR3 is TGTGCCAGTAGGAAGGCAGAGACGGCACAGGGGGAATATGGCTACACCTTC. This gives the protein CASRKAETAQGEYGYTF.

J is TRBJ1-6 and V is TRBV7-3, with 7 bases matching TRBD1. With 4 bases clipped from V and 10 bases from J, the junction kept 10 bases outside the gene matches. Germline loops: CDR1 SGHTA, CDR2 FQGTGA. This CDR3 is built from 15 residues. DNA for the CDR3: TGTGCCAGCAGCTCAAGACAGGGAGTAGGGTCACCCCTCCACTTT. It specifies CASSSRQGVGSPLHF.

This clone came up a few times. V gene TRBV30 combines with J gene TRBJ1-6, with TRBD1 identical over 11 bases. CDR1 is GTSNPN, CDR2 SVGIG, per germline (reference sequence). The CDR3 totals 14 residues. V lost 1 base, J lost 10 bases, and 3 bases stayed unmatched. The CDR3 is CAWSAGTGGSPLHF. CDR3 coding DNA: TGTGCCTGGAGTGCTGGGACAGGGGGATCACCCCTCCACTTT.

This chain links TRBV28 with TRBJ1-3; 9 positions match TRBD1. The CDR3 runs to 15 residues. V lost 5 bases, J lost 4 bases, and 6 bases stayed unmatched. Germline V CDR1 and CDR2: MDHEN, SYDVKM. CDR3 coding DNA: TGTGCCAGCAGTATACAGGGGGCGCCCGGAAACACCATATATTTT. Translation gives CASSIQGAPGNTIYF.

The chain recombines TRBV7-3 with TRBJ2-6; TRBD1 agrees at 8 bases. The CDR3 length is 16 residues. Trimming cost V 5 bases and J 4 bases; bases outside gene matches: 7. Germline assignment: CDR1 SGHTA and CDR2 FQGTGA. The CDR3 DNA is TGTGCCAGCAGCGTCTCGACAGGGGCCGGGGCCAACGTCCTGACTTTC. It is translated as CASSVSTGAGANVLTF.

This clone occurred once. The chain combines TRBV27 with TRBJ1-2; D remains unclear. With 5 bases removed from V and 6 bases from J, the gap between germline ends came to 19 bases. The CDR3 sequence is 15 residues long. Per the germline V gene, CDR1 is MNHEY and CDR2 is SMNVEV (reference sequence). This CDR3 is CASSPIAQPLNGYTF. As DNA, the CDR3 is TGTGCCAGCAGTCCCATAGCTCAGCCGCTAAATGGCTACACCTTC.

The chain recombines TRBV30 with TRBJ1-5; TRBD1 matches at 8 bases. Germline lookup yields CDR1 GTSNPN and CDR2 SVGIG (reference sequence). Trimming cost V 0 bases and J 0 bases; bases outside gene matches: 7. The CDR3 loop spans 17 amino acids. CDR3 in DNA: TGTGCCTGGAGTGTAGGACAGGGATTTAATAGCAATCAGCCCCAGCATTTT. It specifies CAWSVGQGFNSNQPQHF.

The chain employs TRBV29-1 and TRBJ2-1, with 12 bases lining up with TRBD1. Trimming cost V 7 bases and J 9 bases; bases outside gene matches: 10. The CDR3 has 14 residues. The germline CDR1 and CDR2 sequences are SQVTM and ANQGSEA. The DNA for the CDR3 is TGCAGCGCCCCTCCGGGACAGGGGGCCGGTGAGCAGTTCTTC. Translation gives CSAPPGQGAGEQFF.

V is TRBV5-4 and J is TRBJ1-4; D is possibly TRBD1 (6 bases). Germline CDR1 and CDR2: SGHNT and YYREEE (reference sequence). CDR3 size: 16 residues. Trimming removed 4 bases from V and 0 bases from J, with 13 bases in between. CDR3 nucleotide sequence: TGTGCCAGCAGCACGGCAGGGGCCCCAACTAATGAAAAACTGTTTTTT. Translating it yields CASSTAGAPTNEKLFF.

This clone was detected a few times. Written as DNA, the CDR3 is TGCGCCAGCACCCGGGACAGGGTTTACACTGAAGCTTTCTTT. Translating it yields CASTRDRVYTEAFF. V and J are TRBV5-1 and TRBJ1-1, with 9 bases identical to TRBD1. Germline loops: CDR1 SGHRS, CDR2 YFSETQ. This CDR3 region has 14 residues. The ends lost 6 bases at V and 3 bases at J; junction bases unmatched: 6.

This chain uses TRBV2 with TRBJ2-3, with 9 nucleotides matching TRBD2. Germline lookup yields CDR1 SNHLY and CDR2 FYNNEI. V lost 6 bases to trimming and J lost 3 bases; unmatched junction nucleotides: 7. CDR3 length: 15 amino acids. CDR3 sequence: CASRTGTSITDTQYF. CDR3 DNA sequence: TGTGCCAGCAGGACCGGGACTAGCATTACAGATACGCAGTATTTT.

The rearrangement uses TRBV29-1 and TRBJ2-1, with D perhaps TRBD2 (5 bases). Deletions cut 6 bases from V and 3 bases from J, with 15 bases between. The CDR3 totals 14 residues. The germline V gene encodes CDR1 SQVTM and CDR2 ANQGSEA. The CDR3 bases are TGCAGCGTCGAGGGAGATCCATACTACAATGAGCAGTTCTTC. Amino acid sequence: CSVEGDPYYNEQFF.

This chain connects TRBV12-3 or TRBV12-4 to TRBJ2-7; no firm D call. This CDR3 contains 13 residues. V was pared by 2 bases and J by 3 bases, with 8 bases between. CDR3 nucleotide sequence: TGTGCCAGCAGTTTAACGGGTTACTACGAGCAGTACTTC. It encodes CASSLTGYYEQYF.

The gene calls are TRBV18 and TRBJ1-2; TRBD1 aligns across 7 bases. The V gene end was trimmed by 5 bases and the J gene end by 2 bases; junction bases not matched to a gene: 5. CDR1 is KGHSH and CDR2 is LQKENI in the germline V gene. This CDR3 contains 14 residues. Here the CDR3 DNA reads TGTGCCAGCTCAATAGGGACAGACAACTATGGCTACACCTTC. It translates to CASSIGTDNYGYTF.

The sample holds one count of this clone. This rearrangement joins TRBV29-1 to TRBJ2-3; 8 bases map to TRBD1. J lost 4 bases, V lost 4 bases, and 4 bases had no gene match. CDR1 SQVTM and CDR2 ANQGSEA come from the germline V gene. The CDR3 consists of 13 residues. The CDR3 reads CSVGADRADTQYF. The CDR3 DNA is TGCAGCGTTGGTGCGGACAGGGCAGATACGCAGTATTTT.

The chain uses TRBV13 and TRBJ2-1; D might be TRBD1 (6 bases). V lost 5 bases to trimming and J lost 6 bases, with 17 bases between them. This CDR3 has 15 amino acids. The germline V gene encodes CDR1 PRHDT and CDR2 FYEKMQ (reference sequence). The CDR3 sequence: CASSETGTLSNEQFF. In nucleotides, the CDR3 is TGTGCCAGCAGCGAAACAGGGACCTTAAGCAATGAGCAGTTCTTC.

The genes are TRBV11-2 and TRBJ1-6; 7 bases align to TRBD1. Looked up from germline, CDR1 is SGHAT and CDR2 is FQNNGV. V lost 4 bases and J lost 8; bases outside the gene matches: 2. The CDR3 totals 13 residues. The CDR3 coding sequence is TGTGCCAGCAGCTATCAGGGGGATTCACCCCTCCACTTT. It yields the protein CASSYQGDSPLHF.

In this sample, this clone turned up once. The chain uses TRBV19 and TRBJ2-7; possibly TRBD2 for D (6 bases). The CDR3 has 16 residues. CDR1 and CDR2 from the germline V gene are LNHDA and SQIVND (reference sequence). Trimming pared 5 bases from V and 6 bases from J, leaving 23 bases between. The CDR3 protein is CASSPYYGSGGAEQYF. CDR3 DNA: TGTGCCAGTAGTCCCTACTACGGTAGCGGAGGGGCCGAGCAGTACTTC.

The V and J genes are TRBV28 and TRBJ2-7; the match to TRBD1 covers 8 bases. The germline V gene encodes CDR1 MDHEN and CDR2 SYDVKM. There are 18 residues in the CDR3. J lost 6 bases, V lost 3 bases, and 19 bases had no gene match. The CDR3 nucleotides are TGTGCCAGCAGTTTCCCGTCCCGGGACAGGTCCAAAAGGGCCGAGCAGTACTTC. It encodes CASSFPSRDRSKRAEQYF. The complete variable domain, with remaining parts taken from reference TRBV28 and TRBJ2-7, reads DVKVTQSSRYLVKRTGEKVFLECVQDMDHENMFWYRQDPGLGLRLIYFSYDVKMKEKGDIPEGYSVSREKKERFSLILESASTNQTSMYLCASSFPSRDRSKRAEQYFGPGTRLTVT.

The CDR3 DNA sequence: TGCGCCAGCAGCCAAGATGGTAGTTCCAATCCCTACGAGCAGTACTTC. This gives the protein CASSQDGSSNPYEQYF. The rearrangement joins TRBV4-3 to TRBJ2-7; D unresolved. Trimming shortened V by 0 bases and J by 2 bases, and 14 bases separated the two germline ends. The CDR3 covers 16 residues. The germline V gene has CDR1 LGHNA and CDR2 YSLEER.

The V gene is TRBV19, the J gene TRBJ1-2; D possibly corresponds to TRBD1 (6 bases). Germline CDR1 is LNHDA and CDR2 is SQIVND (reference sequence). Trimming removed 8 bases at V and 3 bases at J, with 16 bases between. CDR3 length equals 14 residues. CDR3: CASHNREFDYGYTF. The CDR3 bases are TGTGCCAGTCATAACAGGGAATTCGACTATGGCTACACCTTC.